The TCR beta chain described here comes from a study of T cells in Graves' hyperthyroidism and ophthalmopathy (dated by TCRdb to 2018 to 2020). Regarding the study in general: Peripheral blood was sampled at the time of initial diagnosis, prior to any treatment. The paper describes TCR Vbeta CDR3 sequencing of 120 to 150 peripheral blood samples, made up of 43 ophthalmopathy patients, roughly 72 hyperthyroidism patients and 17 progressor patients. After sampling, hyperthyroidism patients received methimazole starting at 30 mg daily, and ophthalmopathy patients received high-dose intravenous methylprednisolone. The 85 to 100 discovery patients were randomly split 7:3 into training and test sets. An independent validation cohort of around 19 hyperthyroidism patients and 17 patients who later progressed to ophthalmopathy tested prospective prediction of ophthalmopathy. Thyroid tissue and blood T-cell repertoires from several Graves' hyperthyroidism patients were also compared in the study. To identify TCR V-J signatures that set the groups apart, the researchers used a discovery cohort of 95 to 100 patients, made up of 43 with Graves' ophthalmopathy and about 60 with stable Graves' hyperthyroidism.

Stable Graves' hyperthyroidism was defined as the absence of progression to ophthalmopathy over 18 months of follow-up. Hyperthyroidism patients were newly diagnosed, had a disease duration of under 2 months, and were aged 18 to 65 years. Exclusion was applied to patients with uncontrolled infections, other autoimmune diseases, pregnancy or lactation. Clinical symptoms, serum thyroxine and TRAb, thyroid ultrasound, and orbital computed tomography formed the basis for the diagnoses. Ficoll-Paque density gradient centrifugation was used to isolate PBMCs from around 10 ml of fresh peripheral blood. Trizol reagent was used to extract total RNA, and RNA quality was then checked on an Agilent 2100 Bioanalyzer. Sequences MGHRA (CDR1) and YSYEKL (CDR2) are obtained from the germline V gene. The CDR3 contains 15 residues, cysteine and phenylalanine counted. The kept DNA is CDR3 alone, 45 bases in frame from the first base. V was cut back by 1 base and J by 0 bases, leaving a gap of 9 bases between them.

On this clonotype: Its antigen is currently not known. No per-base quality is available; no much larger clone lies one base away.

The TCR beta CDR3 regions were amplified from RNA transcripts. For the first round of RT-PCR on the TCR CDR3, the HTBI primer set was used together with the Qiagen OneStep RT-PCR kit. Libraries were constructed in a second round of multiplex PCR, after which size selection and purification were performed. Libraries were sequenced paired-end with 100 bp reads on an Illumina HiSeq2000. The study's own analysis went as follows. SOAPnuke was used to process the raw data, throwing out any read that contained adapters or uncalled bases, had a mean Phred below 15, or lacked an exact constant-primer or identifier match. High-quality paired reads were merged using COPE v1.2.5, and each unique nucleotide sequence was defined as a clonotype. Clonotypes were aligned to IMGT TRBV, TRBD and TRBJ reference segments using MiTCR v1.1. The analysis included only V-J combinations with a frequency above 0.0001, which together covered approximately 99% of the repertoires. A TCS score was defined as the ratio of F50 (clonal expansion) to E x V (chaos), with BLOSUM62-based TCRdist applied between CDR3 peptides within each V-J. Welch's t-statistics and random forest reduced fewer than 600 V-J features to 10 to 15, which were used in a naive Bayes classifier (R e1071). TCRdb took the public reads, trimmed them with fastp at Q25, ran MiXCR for clone calling and kept in-frame beta chains. Merged by CDR3 protein, the rows form single entries marked with the most common genes and DNA. These V and J calls originate from TCRdb's pipeline instead of the authors' own analysis. The sample profile shows some 560,000 distinct CDR3 sequences; roughly 15% of them were found once. Clones ranked in the top ten supply about 15% of the sample.

The research as a whole found: Sample size was not statistically predetermined, and investigators were not blinded to group allocation. Blood samples also contained most of the expanded thyroid clonotypes (frequency above 0.001), which suggests that blood repertoires may reflect thyroid immune responses. In validation, progression to ophthalmopathy was predicted by the model with 70.59% sensitivity and 72% to 85% specificity, a median of roughly 6 months before onset. Ophthalmopathy was separated from stable hyperthyroidism by a 13 V-J signature model, with approximately 90% sensitivity and around 81% specificity obtained in cross-validation and 80%/75% obtained in testing.

The sequence derives from a woman in her forties with Graves' hyperthyroidism. The sample taken for sequencing was blood. The sequence joins TRBV4-1 to TRBJ1-1, with the D gene call left open. Here is the DNA: TGCGCCAGCAGCCAAGCTTTGGGGTTGAACACTGAAGCTTTCTTT. The translation is CASSQALGLNTEAFF.